This T cell receptor (beta chain) emerged from a study of blood T cell repertoires in COVID-19. Turning to the study itself: Whether acute or convalescent, the COVID-19 samples came from the United States, Italy and Spain.

In the source study's methods: Quantification of nucleated cells was approximated via reference gene primer amplification. TCRdb's copy holds only in-frame clones and misses some; the assay was immunoSEQ multiplex PCR. V, J and clone size are taken as reported in that table, and D and trimming were inferred from the DNA itself. The repertoire includes 250,000 to 300,000 clones, approximately 86% of them detected once, and roughly 14% sits in the top ten. The sequence came from a woman between 70 and 85 years old with COVID-19, enrolled during active disease. Sequencing was done on a sample of peripheral blood.

CDR3 coding DNA: TGTGCCTGGAGTGTACTCCCCCCGGACAGGGGATCCTACGAGCAGTACTTC. This codes for CAWSVLPPDRGSYEQYF. The chain joins TRBV30 to TRBJ2-7; 9 nucleotides line up with TRBD1. The germline V gene has CDR1 GTSNPN and CDR2 SVGIG (reference sequence). After removal of 0 bases from V and 1 base from J, the junction contained 10 bases not matched to a gene. The CDR3 covers 17 residues.